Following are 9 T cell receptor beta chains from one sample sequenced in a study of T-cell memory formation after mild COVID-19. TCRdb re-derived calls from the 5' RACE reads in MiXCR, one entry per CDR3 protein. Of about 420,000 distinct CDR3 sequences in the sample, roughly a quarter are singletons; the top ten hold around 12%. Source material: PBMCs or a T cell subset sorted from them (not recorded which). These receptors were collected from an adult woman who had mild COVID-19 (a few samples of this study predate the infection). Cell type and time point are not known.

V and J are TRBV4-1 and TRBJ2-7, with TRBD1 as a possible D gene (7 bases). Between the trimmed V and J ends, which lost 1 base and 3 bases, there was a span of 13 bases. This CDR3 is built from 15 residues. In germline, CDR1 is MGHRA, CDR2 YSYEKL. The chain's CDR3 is CASSQGAGGSYEQYF. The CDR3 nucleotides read TGCGCCAGCAGCCAAGGGGCAGGGGGGAGCTACGAGCAGTACTTC.

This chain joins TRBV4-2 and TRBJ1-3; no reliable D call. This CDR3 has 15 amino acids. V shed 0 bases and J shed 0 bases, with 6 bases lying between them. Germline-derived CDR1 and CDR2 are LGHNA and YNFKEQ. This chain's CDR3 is CASSQEVLSGNTIYF. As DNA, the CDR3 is TGTGCCAGCAGCCAAGAGGTCCTCTCTGGAAACACCATATATTTT.

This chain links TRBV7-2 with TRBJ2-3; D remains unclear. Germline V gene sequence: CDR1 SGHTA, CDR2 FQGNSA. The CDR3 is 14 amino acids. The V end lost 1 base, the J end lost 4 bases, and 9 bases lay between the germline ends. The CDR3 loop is CASSLGTKPDTQYF. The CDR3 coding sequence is TGTGCCAGCAGCTTAGGTACGAAGCCAGATACGCAGTATTTT.

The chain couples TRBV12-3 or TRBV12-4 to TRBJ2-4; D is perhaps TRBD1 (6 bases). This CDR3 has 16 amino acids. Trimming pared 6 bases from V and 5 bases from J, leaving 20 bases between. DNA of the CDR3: TGTGCCAGCAGCGCAGGGGCGCTACGACGCCAAAACATTCAGTACTTC. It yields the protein CASSAGALRRQNIQYF.

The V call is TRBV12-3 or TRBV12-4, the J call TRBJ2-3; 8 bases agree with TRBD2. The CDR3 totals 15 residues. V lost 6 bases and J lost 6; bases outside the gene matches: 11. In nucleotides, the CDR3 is TGTGCCAGCAGCTTGAGGCGGGGGGAGTCGGATACGCAGTATTTT. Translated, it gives CASSLRRGESDTQYF.

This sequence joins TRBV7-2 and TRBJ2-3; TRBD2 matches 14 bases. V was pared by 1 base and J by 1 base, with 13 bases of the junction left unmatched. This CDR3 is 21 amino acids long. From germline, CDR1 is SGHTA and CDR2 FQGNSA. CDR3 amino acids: CASSLGRGTSGSRVRTDTQYF. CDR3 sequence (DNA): TGTGCCAGCAGCTTAGGCCGGGGGACTAGCGGGAGCCGAGTCCGCACAGATACGCAGTATTTT.

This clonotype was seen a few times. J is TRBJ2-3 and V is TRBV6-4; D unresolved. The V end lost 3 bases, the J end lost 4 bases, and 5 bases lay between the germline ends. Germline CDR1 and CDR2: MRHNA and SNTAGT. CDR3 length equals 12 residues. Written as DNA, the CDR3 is TGTGCCAGCAGTGAGTCAGCAGATACGCAGTATTTT. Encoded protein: CASSESADTQYF.

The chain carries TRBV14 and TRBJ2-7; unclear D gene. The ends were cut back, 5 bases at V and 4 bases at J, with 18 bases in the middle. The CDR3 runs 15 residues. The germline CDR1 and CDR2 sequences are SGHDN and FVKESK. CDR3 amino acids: CASSNPGRPPYEQYF. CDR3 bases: TGTGCCAGCAGCAATCCAGGTCGGCCTCCTTACGAGCAGTACTTC.

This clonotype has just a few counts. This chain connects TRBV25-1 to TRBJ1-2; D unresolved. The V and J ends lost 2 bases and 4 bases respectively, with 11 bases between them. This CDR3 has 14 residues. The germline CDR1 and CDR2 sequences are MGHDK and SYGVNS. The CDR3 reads CASSEQGRGYGYTF. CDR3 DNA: TGTGCCAGCAGTGAACAAGGACGAGGCTATGGCTACACCTTC.